The TCR beta chain under discussion was sequenced for a study of OX40 agonist ivuxolimab in advanced cancers. As for the study in general: The patients' treatment was ivuxolimab, an agonistic anti-OX40 (CD134) antibody. Antecedent anti-PD-1, anti-PD-L1 or anti-CTLA-4 therapy was permissible, with about 40% having received some.

The germline V and J ends were trimmed by 8 bases and 7 bases, with 14 bases remaining between them. CDR3 length: 11 amino acids. From germline, CDR1 is DFQATT and CDR2 SNEGSKA (reference sequence). This table comes from immunoSEQ multiplex PCR, and its TCRdb copy is limited to in-frame clones, with some not included. The table lists approximately 70,000 clones, roughly 83% of them singletons. The TCR comes from an adult with an advanced solid tumor such as melanoma, head and neck, liver or kidney cancer. Here the sequenced sample was CD4+ or CD8+ T cells sorted from blood, taken in a trial of the OX40 agonist ivuxolimab. V gene TRBV20-1 combines with J gene TRBJ1-2; no firm D call. CDR3 sequence reads: CSSARLGGYTF. In DNA form, the CDR3 reads TGCAGTAGTGCGAGATTGGGTGGCTACACCTTC.